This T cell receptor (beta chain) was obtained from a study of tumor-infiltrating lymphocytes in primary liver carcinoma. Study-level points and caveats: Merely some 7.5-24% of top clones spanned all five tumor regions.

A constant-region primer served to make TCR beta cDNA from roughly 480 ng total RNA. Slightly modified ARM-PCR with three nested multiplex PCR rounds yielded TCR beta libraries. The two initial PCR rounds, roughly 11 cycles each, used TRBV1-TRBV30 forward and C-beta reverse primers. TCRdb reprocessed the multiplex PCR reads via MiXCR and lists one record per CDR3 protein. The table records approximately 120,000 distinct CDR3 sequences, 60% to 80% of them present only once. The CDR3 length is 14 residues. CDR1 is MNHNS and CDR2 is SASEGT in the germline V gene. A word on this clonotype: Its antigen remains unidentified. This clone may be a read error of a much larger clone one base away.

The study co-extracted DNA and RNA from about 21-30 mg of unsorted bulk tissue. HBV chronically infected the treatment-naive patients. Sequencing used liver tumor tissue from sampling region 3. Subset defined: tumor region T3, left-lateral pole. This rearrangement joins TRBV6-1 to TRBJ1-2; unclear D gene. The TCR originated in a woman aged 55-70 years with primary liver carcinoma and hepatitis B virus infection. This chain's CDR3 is CASSDGGVFYDYTF. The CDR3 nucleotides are TGTGCCAGCAGTGACGGCGGGGTATTCTATGACTACACCTTC.